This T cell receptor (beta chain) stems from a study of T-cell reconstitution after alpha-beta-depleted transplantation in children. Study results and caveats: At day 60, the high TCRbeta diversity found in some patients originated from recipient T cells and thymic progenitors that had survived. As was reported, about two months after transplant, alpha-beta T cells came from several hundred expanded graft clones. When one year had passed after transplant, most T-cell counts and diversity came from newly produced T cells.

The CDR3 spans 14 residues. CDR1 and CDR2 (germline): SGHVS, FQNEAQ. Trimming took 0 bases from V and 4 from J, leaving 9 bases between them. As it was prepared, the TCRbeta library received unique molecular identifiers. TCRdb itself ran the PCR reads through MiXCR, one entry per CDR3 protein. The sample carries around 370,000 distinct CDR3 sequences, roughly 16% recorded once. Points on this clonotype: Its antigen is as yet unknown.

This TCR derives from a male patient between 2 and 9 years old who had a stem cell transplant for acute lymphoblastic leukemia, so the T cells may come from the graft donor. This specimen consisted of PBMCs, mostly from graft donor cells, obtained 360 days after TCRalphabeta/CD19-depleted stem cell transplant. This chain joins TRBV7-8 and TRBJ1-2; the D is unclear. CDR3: CASSLARLGYGYTF. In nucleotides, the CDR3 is TGTGCCAGCAGCTTAGCTAGGCTAGGCTATGGCTACACCTTC.